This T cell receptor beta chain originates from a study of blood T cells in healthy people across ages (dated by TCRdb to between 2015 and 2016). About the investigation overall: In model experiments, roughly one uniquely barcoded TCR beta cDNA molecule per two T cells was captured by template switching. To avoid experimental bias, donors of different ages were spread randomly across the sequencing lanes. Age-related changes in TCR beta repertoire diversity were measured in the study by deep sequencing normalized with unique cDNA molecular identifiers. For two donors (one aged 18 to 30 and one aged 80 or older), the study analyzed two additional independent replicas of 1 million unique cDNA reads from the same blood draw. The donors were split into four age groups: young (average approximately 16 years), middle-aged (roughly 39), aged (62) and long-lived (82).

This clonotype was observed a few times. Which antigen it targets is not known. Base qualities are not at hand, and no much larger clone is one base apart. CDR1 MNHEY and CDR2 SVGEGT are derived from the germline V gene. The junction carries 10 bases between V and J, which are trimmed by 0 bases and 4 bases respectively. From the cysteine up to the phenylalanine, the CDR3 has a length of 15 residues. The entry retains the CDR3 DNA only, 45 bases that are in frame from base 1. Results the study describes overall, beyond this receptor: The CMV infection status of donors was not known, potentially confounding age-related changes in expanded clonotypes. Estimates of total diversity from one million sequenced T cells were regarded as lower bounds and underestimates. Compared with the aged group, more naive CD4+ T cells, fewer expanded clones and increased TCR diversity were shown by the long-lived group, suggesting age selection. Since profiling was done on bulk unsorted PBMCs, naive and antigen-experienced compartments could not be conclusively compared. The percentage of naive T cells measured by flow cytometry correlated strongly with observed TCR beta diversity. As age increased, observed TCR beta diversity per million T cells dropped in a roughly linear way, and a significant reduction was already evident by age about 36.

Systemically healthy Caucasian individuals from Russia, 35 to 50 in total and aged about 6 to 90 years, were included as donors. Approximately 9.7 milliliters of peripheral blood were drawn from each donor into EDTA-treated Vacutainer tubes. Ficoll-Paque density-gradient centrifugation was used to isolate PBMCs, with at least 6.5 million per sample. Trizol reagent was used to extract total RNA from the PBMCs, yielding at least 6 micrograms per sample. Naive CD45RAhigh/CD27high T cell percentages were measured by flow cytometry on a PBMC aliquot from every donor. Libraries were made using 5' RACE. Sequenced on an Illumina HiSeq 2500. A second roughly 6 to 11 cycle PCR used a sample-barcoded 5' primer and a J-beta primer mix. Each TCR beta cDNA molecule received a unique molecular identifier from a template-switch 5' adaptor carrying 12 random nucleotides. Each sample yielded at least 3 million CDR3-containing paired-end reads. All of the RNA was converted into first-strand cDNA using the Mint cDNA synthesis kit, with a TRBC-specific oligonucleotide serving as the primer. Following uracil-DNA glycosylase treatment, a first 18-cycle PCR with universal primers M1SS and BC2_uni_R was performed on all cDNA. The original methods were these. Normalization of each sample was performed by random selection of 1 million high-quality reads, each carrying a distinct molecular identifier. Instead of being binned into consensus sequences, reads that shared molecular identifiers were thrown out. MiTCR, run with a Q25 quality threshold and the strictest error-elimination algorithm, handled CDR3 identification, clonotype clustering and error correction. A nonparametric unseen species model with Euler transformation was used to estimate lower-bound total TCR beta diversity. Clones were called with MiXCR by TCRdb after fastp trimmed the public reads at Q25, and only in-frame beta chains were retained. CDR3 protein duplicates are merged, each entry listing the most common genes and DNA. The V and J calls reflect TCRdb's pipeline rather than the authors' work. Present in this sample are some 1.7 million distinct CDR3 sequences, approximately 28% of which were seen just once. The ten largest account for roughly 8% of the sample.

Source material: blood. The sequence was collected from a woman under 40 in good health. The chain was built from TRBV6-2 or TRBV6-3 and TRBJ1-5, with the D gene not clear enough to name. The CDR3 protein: CASSYSMAVNQPQHF. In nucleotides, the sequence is TGTGCCAGCAGTTACTCGATGGCGGTGAATCAGCCCCAGCATTTT.